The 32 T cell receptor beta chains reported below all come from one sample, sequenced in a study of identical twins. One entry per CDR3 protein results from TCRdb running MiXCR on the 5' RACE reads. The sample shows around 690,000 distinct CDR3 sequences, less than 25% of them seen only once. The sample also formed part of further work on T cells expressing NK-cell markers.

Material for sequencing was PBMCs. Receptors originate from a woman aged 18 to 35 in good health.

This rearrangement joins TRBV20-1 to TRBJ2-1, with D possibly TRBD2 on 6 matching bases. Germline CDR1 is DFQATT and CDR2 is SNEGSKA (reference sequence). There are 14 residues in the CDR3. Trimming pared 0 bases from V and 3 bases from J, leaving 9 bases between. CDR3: CSAREASDYNEQFF. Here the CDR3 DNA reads TGCAGTGCTAGAGAAGCTAGCGACTACAATGAGCAGTTCTTC.

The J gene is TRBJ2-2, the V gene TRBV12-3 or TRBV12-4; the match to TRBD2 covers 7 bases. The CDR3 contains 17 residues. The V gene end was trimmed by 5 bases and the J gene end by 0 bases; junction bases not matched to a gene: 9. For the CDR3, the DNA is TGTGCCAGCAGTCCCGGTCGGGGGAGGGCGAACACCGGGGAGCTGTTTTTT. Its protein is CASSPGRGRANTGELFF.

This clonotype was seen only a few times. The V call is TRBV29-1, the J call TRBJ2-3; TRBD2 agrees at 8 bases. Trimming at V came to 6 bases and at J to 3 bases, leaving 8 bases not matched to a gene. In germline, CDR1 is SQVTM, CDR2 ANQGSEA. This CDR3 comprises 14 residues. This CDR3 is CSVGAGAWTDTQYF. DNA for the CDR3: TGCAGCGTAGGAGCGGGGGCTTGGACAGATACGCAGTATTTT.

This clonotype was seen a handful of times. This CDR3 reads CASSRGDDEQFF. The CDR3 DNA is TGTGCCAGCAGTCGCGGTGACGATGAGCAGTTCTTC. V gene TRBV12-3 or TRBV12-4 combines with J gene TRBJ2-1; the D is unclear. V shed 5 bases and J shed 8 bases, with 10 bases lying between them. CDR3 size: 12 residues.

In DNA, the CDR3 is TGCAGTGCTATTACTTCGGACAGGGCGGGGTCCAATTCACCCCTCCACTTT. This encodes CSAITSDRAGSNSPLHF. The rearrangement links TRBV20-1 to TRBJ1-6, with 8 bases matching TRBD1. The CDR3 contains 17 residues. The V gene end was trimmed by 4 bases and the J gene end by 7 bases; junction bases not matched to a gene: 15. From germline, CDR1 is DFQATT and CDR2 SNEGSKA (reference sequence).

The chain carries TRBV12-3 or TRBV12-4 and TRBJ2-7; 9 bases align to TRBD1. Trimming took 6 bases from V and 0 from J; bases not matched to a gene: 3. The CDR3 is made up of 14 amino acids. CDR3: CASRRDRDSYEQYF. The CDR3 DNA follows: TGTGCCAGCAGACGGGACAGGGACTCCTACGAGCAGTACTTC.

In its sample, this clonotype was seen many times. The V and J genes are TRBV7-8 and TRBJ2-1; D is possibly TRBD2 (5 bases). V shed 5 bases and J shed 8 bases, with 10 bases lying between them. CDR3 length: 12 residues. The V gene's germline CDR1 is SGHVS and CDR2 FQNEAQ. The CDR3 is CASSEMEDEQFF. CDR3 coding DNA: TGTGCCAGCAGCGAGATGGAGGATGAGCAGTTCTTC.

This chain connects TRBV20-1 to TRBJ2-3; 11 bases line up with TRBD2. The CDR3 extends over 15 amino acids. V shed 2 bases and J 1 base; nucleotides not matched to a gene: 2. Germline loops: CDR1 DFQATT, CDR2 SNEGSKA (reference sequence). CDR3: CSARLAGGGTDTQYF. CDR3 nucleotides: TGCAGTGCTAGATTAGCGGGAGGGGGCACAGATACGCAGTATTTT.

The CDR3: CASSTNSPLHF. Written as DNA, the CDR3 is TGCGCCAGCAGCACAAATTCACCCCTCCACTTT. The chain carries TRBV10-2 and TRBJ1-6; D unclear. In germline, CDR1 is WSHSY, CDR2 SAAADI. The CDR3 has 11 residues. The V end was cut by 6 bases, the J end by 7 bases, with 4 bases between.

CDR3 sequence: CASRRTGTYDNEQFF. In nucleotides, the CDR3 is TGTGCCAGCAGACGTACCGGGACTTACGACAATGAGCAGTTCTTC. The chain couples TRBV12-3 or TRBV12-4 to TRBJ2-1, with D possibly being TRBD2 (6 bases). This CDR3 has 15 amino acids. Between the trimmed V and J ends, which lost 6 bases and 5 bases, there was a span of 17 bases.

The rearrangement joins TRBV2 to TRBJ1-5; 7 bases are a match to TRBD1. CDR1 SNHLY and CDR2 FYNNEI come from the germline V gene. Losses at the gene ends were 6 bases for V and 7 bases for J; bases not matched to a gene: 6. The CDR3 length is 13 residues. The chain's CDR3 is CASRRAGGQPQHF. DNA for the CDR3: TGTGCCAGCAGGCGGGCAGGGGGACAGCCCCAGCATTTT.

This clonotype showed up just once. The CDR3 loop reads CASSPPTGHIYEQYF. Written as DNA, the CDR3 is TGTGCCAGCAGCCCCCCGACGGGACACATCTACGAGCAGTACTTC. The J gene is TRBJ2-7, the V gene TRBV7-2, with D perhaps matching TRBD1 (6 bases). CDR1 and CDR2 (germline): SGHTA, FQGNSA. Trimming shortened V by 5 bases and J by 3 bases, and 17 bases separated the two germline ends. The CDR3 sequence is 15 residues long.

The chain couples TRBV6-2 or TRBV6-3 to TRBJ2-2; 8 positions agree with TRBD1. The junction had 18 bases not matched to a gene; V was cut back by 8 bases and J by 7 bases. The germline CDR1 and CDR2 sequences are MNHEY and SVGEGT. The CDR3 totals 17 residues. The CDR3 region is CASRGTGESHSGGELFF. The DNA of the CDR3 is TGTGCCAGCCGGGGGACAGGAGAATCCCACTCTGGCGGGGAGCTGTTTTTT.

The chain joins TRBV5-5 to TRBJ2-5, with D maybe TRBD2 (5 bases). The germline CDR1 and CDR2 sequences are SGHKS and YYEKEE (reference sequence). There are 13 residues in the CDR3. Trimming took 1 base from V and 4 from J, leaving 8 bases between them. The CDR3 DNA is TGTGCCAGCAGCTTGCCCCTAGCAGAGACCCAGTACTTC. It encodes CASSLPLAETQYF.

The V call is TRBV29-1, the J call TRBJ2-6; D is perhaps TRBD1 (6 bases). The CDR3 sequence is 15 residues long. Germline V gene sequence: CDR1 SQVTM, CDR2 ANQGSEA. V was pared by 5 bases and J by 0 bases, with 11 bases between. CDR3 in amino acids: CSVPDRNSGANVLTF. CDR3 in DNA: TGCAGCGTTCCGGACAGAAACTCTGGGGCCAACGTCCTGACTTTC.

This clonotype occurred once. The CDR3 coding sequence is TGTGCCAGCAGCCAAGATCAGGGCTACCTAAATGAGCAGTTCTTC. Translating it yields CASSQDQGYLNEQFF. This sequence joins TRBV3-1 and TRBJ2-1, with D tentatively TRBD1 (5 bases). The CDR3 totals 15 residues. Germline V gene lookup returns CDR1 LGHDT and CDR2 YNNKEL (reference sequence). Trimming pared 0 bases from V and 7 bases from J, leaving 13 bases between.

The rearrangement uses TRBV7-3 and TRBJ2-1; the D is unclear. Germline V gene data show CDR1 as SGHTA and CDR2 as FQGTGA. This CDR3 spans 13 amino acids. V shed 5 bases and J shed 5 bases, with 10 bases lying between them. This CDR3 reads CASSAAAHNEQFF. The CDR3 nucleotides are TGTGCCAGCAGCGCCGCAGCACACAATGAGCAGTTCTTC.

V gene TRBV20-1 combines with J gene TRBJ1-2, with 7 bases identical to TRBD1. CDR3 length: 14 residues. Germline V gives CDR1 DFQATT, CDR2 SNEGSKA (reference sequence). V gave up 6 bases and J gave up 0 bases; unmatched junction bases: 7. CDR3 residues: CSANTQGSNYGYTF. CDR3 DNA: TGCAGTGCAAACACACAGGGGTCTAACTATGGCTACACCTTC.

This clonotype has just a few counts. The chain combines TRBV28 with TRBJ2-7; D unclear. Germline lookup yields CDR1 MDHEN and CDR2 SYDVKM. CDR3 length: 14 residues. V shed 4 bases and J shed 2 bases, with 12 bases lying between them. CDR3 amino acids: CASSSRRIPYEQYF. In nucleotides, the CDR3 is TGTGCCAGCAGTTCCCGACGGATCCCCTACGAGCAGTACTTC.

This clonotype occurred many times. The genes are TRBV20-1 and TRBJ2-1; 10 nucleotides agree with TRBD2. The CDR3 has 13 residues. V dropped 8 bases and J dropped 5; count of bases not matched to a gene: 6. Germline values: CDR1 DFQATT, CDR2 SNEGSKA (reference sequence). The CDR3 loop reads CSRAGGANNEQFF. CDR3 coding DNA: TGCAGTCGAGCGGGAGGGGCGAACAATGAGCAGTTCTTC.

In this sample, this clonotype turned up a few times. CDR3 loop: CASSLGTGVAPEQFF. Written as DNA, the CDR3 is TGTGCCAGCAGTTTAGGAACGGGAGTGGCCCCTGAGCAGTTCTTC. The rearrangement uses TRBV12-3 or TRBV12-4 and TRBJ2-1, with D perhaps TRBD2 (6 bases). The CDR3 runs 15 residues. V was clipped by 1 base and J by 9 bases, with 16 bases between them.

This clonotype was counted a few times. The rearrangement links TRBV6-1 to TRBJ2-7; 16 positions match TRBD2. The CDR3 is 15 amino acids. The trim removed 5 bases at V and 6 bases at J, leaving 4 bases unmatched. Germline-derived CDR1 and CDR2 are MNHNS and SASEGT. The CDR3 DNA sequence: TGTGCCAGCAGTCAGGGACTAGCGGGGGGGGGCGAGCAGTACTTC. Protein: CASSQGLAGGGEQYF.

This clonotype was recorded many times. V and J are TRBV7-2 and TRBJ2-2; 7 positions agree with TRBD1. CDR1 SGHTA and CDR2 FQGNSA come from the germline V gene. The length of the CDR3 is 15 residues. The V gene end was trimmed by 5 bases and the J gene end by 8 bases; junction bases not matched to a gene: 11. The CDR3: CASSPRDSTMGELFF. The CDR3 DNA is TGTGCCAGCAGCCCCCGGGACAGCACGATGGGGGAGCTGTTTTTT.

The CDR3 reads CSASRNQETQYF. Here the CDR3 DNA reads TGCAGTGCTAGCCGGAACCAAGAGACCCAGTACTTC. The chain employs TRBV20-1 and TRBJ2-5, with D uncertain. Germline CDR1 is DFQATT and CDR2 is SNEGSKA (reference sequence). The ends were cut back, 3 bases at V and 0 bases at J, with 5 bases in the middle. This CDR3 is 12 amino acids long.

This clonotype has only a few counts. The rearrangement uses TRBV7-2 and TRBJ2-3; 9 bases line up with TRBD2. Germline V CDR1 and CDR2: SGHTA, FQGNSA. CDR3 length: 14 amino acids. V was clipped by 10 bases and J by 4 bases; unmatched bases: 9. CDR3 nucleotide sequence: TGTGCCACTGATAGGGAGCGGGGGGCAGATACGCAGTATTTT. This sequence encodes CATDRERGADTQYF.

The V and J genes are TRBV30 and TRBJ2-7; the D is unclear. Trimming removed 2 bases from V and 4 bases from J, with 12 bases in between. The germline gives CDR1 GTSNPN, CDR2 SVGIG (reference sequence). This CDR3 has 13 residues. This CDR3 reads CAWSSPAAYEQYF. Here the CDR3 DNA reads TGTGCCTGGAGTAGTCCGGCAGCTTACGAGCAGTACTTC.

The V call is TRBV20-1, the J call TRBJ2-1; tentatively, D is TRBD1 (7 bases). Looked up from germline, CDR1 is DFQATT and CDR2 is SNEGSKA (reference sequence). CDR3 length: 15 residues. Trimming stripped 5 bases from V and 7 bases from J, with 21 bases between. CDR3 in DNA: TGCAGTGCTGGAGGGGGCTTCTACATTACAAATGAGCAGTTCTTC. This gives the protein CSAGGGFYITNEQFF.

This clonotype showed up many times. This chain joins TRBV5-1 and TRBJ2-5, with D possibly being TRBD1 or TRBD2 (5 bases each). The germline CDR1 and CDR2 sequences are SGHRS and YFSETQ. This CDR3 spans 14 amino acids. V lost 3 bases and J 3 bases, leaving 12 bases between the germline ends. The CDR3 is CASSSGAQEETQYF. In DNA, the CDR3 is TGCGCCAGCAGCTCCGGGGCCCAGGAAGAGACCCAGTACTTC.

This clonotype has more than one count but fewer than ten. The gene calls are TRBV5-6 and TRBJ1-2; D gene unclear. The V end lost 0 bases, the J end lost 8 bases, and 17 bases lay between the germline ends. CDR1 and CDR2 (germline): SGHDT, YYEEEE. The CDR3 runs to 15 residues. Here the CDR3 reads CASSLGGMRTIGYTF. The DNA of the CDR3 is TGTGCCAGCAGCTTGGGAGGGATGAGAACTATCGGCTACACCTTC.

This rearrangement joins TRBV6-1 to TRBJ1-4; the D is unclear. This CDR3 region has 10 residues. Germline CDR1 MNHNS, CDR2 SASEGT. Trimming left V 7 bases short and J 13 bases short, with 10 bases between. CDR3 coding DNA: TGTGCCAGCAAGGCAGAGGGACTGTTTTTT. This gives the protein CASKAEGLFF.

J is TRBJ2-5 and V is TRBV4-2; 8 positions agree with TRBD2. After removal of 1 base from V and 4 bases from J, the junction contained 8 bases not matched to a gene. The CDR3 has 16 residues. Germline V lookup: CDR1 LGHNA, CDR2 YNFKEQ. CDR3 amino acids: CASSQVLLAGLETQYF. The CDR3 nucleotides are TGTGCCAGCAGCCAAGTCCTTTTAGCGGGGCTAGAGACCCAGTACTTC.

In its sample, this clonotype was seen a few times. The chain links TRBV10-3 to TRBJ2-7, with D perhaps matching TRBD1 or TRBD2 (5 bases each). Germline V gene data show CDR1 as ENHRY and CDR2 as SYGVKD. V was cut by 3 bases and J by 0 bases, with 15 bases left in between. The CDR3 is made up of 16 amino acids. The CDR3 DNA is TGTGCCATCAGTGAAGTGTCCGGGACCAGCTCCTACGAGCAGTACTTC. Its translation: CAISEVSGTSSYEQYF.